The source of this T cell receptor beta chain is a study of shared clonotypes between healthy human individuals. Broader study findings: Naive CD4 clonotypes were shared across several donors at 4.5% to 6%.

Comments on this clone: Its antigen is currently unknown.

Clones were read by immunoSEQ multiplex PCR, and TCRdb kept only the in-frame ones, dropping some. The sample holds a few million clones; under 97% are singletons and the top ten take over 0.1%. Material for sequencing was naive CD4+ T cells sorted from blood. The subset: CD45RA+ positively selected. This clonotype was sampled from a man aged 18 to 35 in good health.

The CDR3 protein is CASSEYGRKSGNEQFF. CDR3 bases: TGTGCCAGCAGTGAATATGGCCGAAAAAGTGGCAATGAGCAGTTCTTC. The V gene is TRBV25-1, the J gene TRBJ2-1; no reliable D call. In germline, CDR1 is MGHDK, CDR2 SYGVNS. V was pared by 0 bases and J by 6 bases, with 15 bases between. This CDR3 is 16 amino acids long. Together with reference TRBV25-1 and TRBJ2-1, the CDR3 gives the full variable domain: EADIYQTPRYLVIGTGKKITLECSQTMGHDKMYWYQQDPGMELHLIHYSYGVNSTEKGDLSSESTVSRIRTEHFPLTLESARPSHTSQYLCASSEYGRKSGNEQFFGPGTRLTVL.